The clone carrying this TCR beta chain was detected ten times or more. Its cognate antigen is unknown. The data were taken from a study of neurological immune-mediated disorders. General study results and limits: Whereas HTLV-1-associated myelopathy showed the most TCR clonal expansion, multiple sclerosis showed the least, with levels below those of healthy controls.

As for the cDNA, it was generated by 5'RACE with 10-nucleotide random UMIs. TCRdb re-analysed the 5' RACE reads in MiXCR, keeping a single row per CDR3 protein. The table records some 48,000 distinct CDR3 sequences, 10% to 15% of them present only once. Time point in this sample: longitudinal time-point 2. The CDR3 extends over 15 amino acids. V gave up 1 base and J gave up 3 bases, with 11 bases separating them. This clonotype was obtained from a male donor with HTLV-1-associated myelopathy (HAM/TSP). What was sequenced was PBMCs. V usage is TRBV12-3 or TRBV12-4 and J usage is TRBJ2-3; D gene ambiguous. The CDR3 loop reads CASSLGRSWTDTQYF. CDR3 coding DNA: TGTGCCAGCAGTTTAGGGCGTAGTTGGACAGATACGCAGTATTTT.